The 15 T cell receptor beta chains below all came from one sample that was sequenced in a study of beta chain features in type 1 diabetes. Study-wide points: Shortening of TCRB CDR3s, moderate but significant, appeared in all four CD4+ subsets of Type 1 diabetes patients.

For these receptors, no antigen is known. Of the isolated RNA, all was reverse transcribed, and so the sequenced material was expressed TCRB transcripts. Here immunoSEQ multiplex PCR was the method, and the copy in TCRdb shows in-frame clones only, minus some. This table holds approximately 250,000 clones, roughly 10% found once. Sequenced input: naive CD4+ T cells from blood. The receptors here all came from a man under 40 with type 1 diabetes.

This sequence joins TRBV7-9 and TRBJ2-5; 12 nucleotides align to TRBD2. The germline gives CDR1 SEHNR, CDR2 FQNEAQ (reference sequence). The CDR3 has 15 amino acids. With V trimmed by 1 base and J by 3 bases, 0 bases remained unmatched. The CDR3 protein is CASSLGLAGEETQYF. The CDR3 bases are TGTGCCAGCAGCTTAGGACTAGCGGGGGAAGAGACCCAGTACTTC. Full variable domain (remainder filled in from reference TRBV7-9 and TRBJ2-5): DTGVSQNPRHKITKRGQNVTFRCDPISEHNRLYWYRQTLGQGPEFLTYFQNEAQLEKSRLLSDRFSAERPKGSFSTLEIQRTEQGDSAMYLCASSLGLAGEETQYFGPGTRLLVL.

The rearrangement uses TRBV18 and TRBJ1-4, with D possibly being TRBD1 (5 bases). Trimming removed 8 bases from V and 8 bases from J, with 15 bases in between. Germline loops: CDR1 KGHSH, CDR2 LQKENI. The CDR3 is 13 amino acids. CDR3 protein: CASRRGAEEKLFF. The CDR3 nucleotides read TGTGCCAGCCGACGCGGGGCTGAGGAAAAACTGTTTTTT.

This clone came up a few times. V and J are TRBV6-5 and TRBJ2-7, with a tentative D call TRBD1 (6 bases). CDR3 length: 14 residues. V lost 7 bases, J lost 4 bases, and 17 bases lay in between. Germline V gene data show CDR1 as MNHEY and CDR2 as SVGAGI. The CDR3 nucleotides read TGTGCCAGCACCGAACAGGGATATGGATACGAGCAGTACTTC. It yields the protein CASTEQGYGYEQYF.

This clone was picked up a small number of times. V usage is TRBV23-1 and J usage is TRBJ1-5, with a possible D match to TRBD1 (6 bases). TRBV23-1 qualifies as an ORF whose function is uncertain. Trimming shortened V by 3 bases and J by 2 bases, and 14 bases separated the two germline ends. The CDR3 runs 16 residues. The CDR3 DNA is TGCGCCAGCAGTCAGGGACATCTTAAGCGCAATCAGCCCCAGCATTTT. Translation: CASSQGHLKRNQPQHF.

The chain is built from TRBV18 and TRBJ1-4, with 9 bases identical to TRBD1. V shed 6 bases and J 11 bases; nucleotides not matched to a gene: 7. Germline CDR1 and CDR2: KGHSH and LQKENI. The CDR3 totals 13 residues. The CDR3 bases are TGTGCCAGCTCCGGGACAGGGATAGACAAACTGTTTTTT. It yields the protein CASSGTGIDKLFF.

This clone appeared a few times. V usage is TRBV10-3 and J usage is TRBJ1-2; the match to TRBD1 covers 8 bases. The CDR3 covers 15 residues. CDR1 is ENHRY and CDR2 is SYGVKD in the germline V gene. Trimming took 10 bases from V and 5 from J; bases not matched to a gene: 15. The CDR3 nucleotides are TGTGCCAGCTCGCCATCGACAGGGGTGGAGTATGGCTACACCTTC. This sequence encodes CASSPSTGVEYGYTF.

The chain is built from TRBV7-2 and TRBJ2-1, with D maybe TRBD1 (5 bases). Trimming removed 5 bases at V and 4 bases at J, with 15 bases between. Per germline, CDR1 SGHTA and CDR2 FQGNSA. The CDR3 covers 15 residues. The CDR3, as DNA: TGTGCCAGCAGCCCCGGTGGGGCTCAATACAATGAGCAGTTCTTC. It specifies CASSPGGAQYNEQFF.

The V gene is TRBV12-5, the J gene TRBJ1-2; D may be TRBD1 (5 bases). Between the trimmed V and J ends, which lost 3 bases and 1 base, there was a span of 6 bases. This CDR3 spans 13 amino acids. Germline CDR1 and CDR2: LGHNT and FRNRAP. For the CDR3, the DNA is TGTGCTAGTGGTTTTGACAGTAACTATGGCTACACCTTC. Amino acid sequence: CASGFDSNYGYTF.

In its sample, this clone was seen a few times. The J gene is TRBJ2-4, the V gene TRBV28; 10 bases line up with TRBD1. This CDR3 spans 15 amino acids. Trimming took 6 bases from V and 8 from J; bases not matched to a gene: 10. CDR1 is MDHEN, CDR2 SYDVKM, per germline. CDR3 in DNA: TGTGCCAGCAGCCTCCTGAGGGACAGGGGATACATTCAGTACTTC. Translating it yields CASSLLRDRGYIQYF.

This clone was seen only a few times. V is TRBV5-6 and J is TRBJ2-4; TRBD1 is a possible D gene (5 bases). V was cut by 1 base and J by 4 bases, with 9 bases left in between. Per the germline V gene, CDR1 is SGHDT and CDR2 is YYEEEE. The length of the CDR3 is 14 residues. The CDR3 DNA is TGTGCCAGCAGCTTGCGGACACTTAAAAACATTCAGTACTTC. It encodes CASSLRTLKNIQYF.

The chain joins TRBV7-2 to TRBJ1-6; D might be TRBD1 (5 bases). V shed 8 bases and J shed 8 bases, with 19 bases lying between them. Germline V CDR1 and CDR2: SGHTA, FQGNSA. The CDR3 runs 15 residues. The CDR3 protein is CASSLLTGGDSPLHF. The CDR3 DNA is TGTGCCAGCTCCCTATTAACCGGAGGGGATTCACCCCTCCACTTT. Looking up the rest from reference TRBV7-2 and TRBJ1-6 gives the full variable domain: GAGVSQSPSNKVTEKGKDVELRCDPISGHTALYWYRQSLGQGLEFLIYFQGNSAPDKSGLPSDRFSAERTGGSVSTLTIQRTQQEDSAVYLCASSLLTGGDSPLHFGNGTRLTVT.

DNA of the CDR3: TGCGCCAGCAGCTCGGCCCCGGGGGAGACCCAGTACTTC. This gives the protein CASSSAPGETQYF. The chain couples TRBV5-1 to TRBJ2-5, with D possibly matching TRBD2 (5 bases). Germline loops: CDR1 SGHRS, CDR2 YFSETQ. The CDR3 has 13 amino acids. The V end lost 3 bases, the J end lost 5 bases, and 11 bases lay between the germline ends.

This clone was recorded a few times. Here the CDR3 reads CSVEKGADTEAFF. CDR3 coding DNA: TGCAGCGTTGAAAAGGGGGCGGACACTGAAGCTTTCTTT. V is TRBV29-1 and J is TRBJ1-1, with 7 positions matching TRBD1. This CDR3 comprises 13 residues. Trimming took 2 bases from V and 3 from J; bases not matched to a gene: 3. Germline lookup yields CDR1 SQVTM and CDR2 ANQGSEA. The full variable domain, completed using reference TRBV29-1 and TRBJ1-1, is SAVISQKPSRDICQRGTSLTIQCQVDSQVTMMFWYRQQPGQSLTLIATANQGSEATYESGFVIDKFPISRPNLTFSTLTVSNMSPEDSSIYLCSVEKGADTEAFFGQGTRLTVV.

V and J are TRBV11-2 and TRBJ1-6, with unresolved D. CDR3 length equals 17 residues. V dropped 0 bases and J dropped 4 bases, with 13 bases sitting between them. CDR1 is SGHAT, CDR2 FQNNGV, per germline. DNA of the CDR3: TGTGCCAGCAGCTTAGAGAGCAGGCTTAGGTATAATTCACCCCTCCACTTT. This translates into CASSLESRLRYNSPLHF.

The chain is built from TRBV4-2 and TRBJ1-2, with unresolved D. V lost 0 bases, J lost 8 bases, and 10 bases lay in between. This CDR3 comprises 13 residues. Germline V gene lookup returns CDR1 LGHNA and CDR2 YNFKEQ. CDR3 loop: CASSQDSGVGYTF. The CDR3 nucleotides read TGTGCCAGCAGCCAAGATTCTGGAGTCGGCTACACCTTC.